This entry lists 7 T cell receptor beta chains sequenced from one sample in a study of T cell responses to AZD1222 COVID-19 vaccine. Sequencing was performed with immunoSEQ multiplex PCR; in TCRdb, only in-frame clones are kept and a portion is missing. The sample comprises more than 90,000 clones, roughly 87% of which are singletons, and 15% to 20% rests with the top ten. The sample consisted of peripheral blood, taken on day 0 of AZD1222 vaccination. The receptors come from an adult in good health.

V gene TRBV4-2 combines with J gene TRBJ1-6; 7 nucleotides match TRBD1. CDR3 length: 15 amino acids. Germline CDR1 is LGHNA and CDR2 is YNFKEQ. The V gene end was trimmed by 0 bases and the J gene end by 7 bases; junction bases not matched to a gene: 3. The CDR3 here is CASSQEPGGNSPLHF. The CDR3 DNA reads TGTGCCAGCAGCCAAGAGCCAGGGGGGAATTCACCCCTCCACTTT.

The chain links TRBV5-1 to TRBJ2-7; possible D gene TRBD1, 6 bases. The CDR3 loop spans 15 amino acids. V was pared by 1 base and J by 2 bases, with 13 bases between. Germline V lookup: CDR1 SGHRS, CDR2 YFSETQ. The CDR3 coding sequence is TGCGCCAGCAGCTTGCATGGGGGCAGGGCCTACGAGCAGTACTTC. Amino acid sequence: CASSLHGGRAYEQYF.

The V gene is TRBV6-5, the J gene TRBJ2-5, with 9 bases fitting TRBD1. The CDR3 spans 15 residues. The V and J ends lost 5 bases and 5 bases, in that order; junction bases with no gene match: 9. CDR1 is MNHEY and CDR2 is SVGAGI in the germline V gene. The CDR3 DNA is TGTGCCAGCAGTAACGACAGGGGGATGGATGAGACCCAGTACTTC. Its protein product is CASSNDRGMDETQYF.

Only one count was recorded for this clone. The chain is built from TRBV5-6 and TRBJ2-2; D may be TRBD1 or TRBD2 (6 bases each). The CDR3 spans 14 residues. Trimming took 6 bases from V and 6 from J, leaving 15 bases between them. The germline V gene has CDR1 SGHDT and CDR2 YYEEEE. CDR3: CASKEGGFPGELFF. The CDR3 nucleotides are TGTGCCAGCAAAGAGGGGGGTTTCCCCGGGGAGCTGTTTTTT.

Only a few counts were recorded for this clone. The CDR3 DNA reads as TGCGCCAGCAGCTTAGGCGGGGGAGATCAGCCCCAGCATTTT. This codes for CASSLGGGDQPQHF. V and J are TRBV5-1 and TRBJ1-5; the D gene is possibly TRBD1 (5 bases). CDR3 size: 14 residues. Deletions cut 2 bases from V and 5 bases from J, with 11 bases between. In germline, CDR1 is SGHRS, CDR2 YFSETQ.

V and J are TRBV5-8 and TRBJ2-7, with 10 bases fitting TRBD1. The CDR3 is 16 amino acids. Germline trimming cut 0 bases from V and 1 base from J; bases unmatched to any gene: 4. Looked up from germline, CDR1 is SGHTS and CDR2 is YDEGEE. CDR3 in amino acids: CASSLGQGAFSYEQYF. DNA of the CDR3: TGTGCCAGCAGCTTGGGACAGGGGGCCTTTTCCTACGAGCAGTACTTC.

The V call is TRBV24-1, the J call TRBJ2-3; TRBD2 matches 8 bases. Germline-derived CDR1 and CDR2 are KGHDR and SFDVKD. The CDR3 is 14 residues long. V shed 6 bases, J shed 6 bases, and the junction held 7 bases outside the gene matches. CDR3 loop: CATSPASGHDTQYF. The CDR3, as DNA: TGTGCCACCAGTCCGGCTAGCGGGCACGATACGCAGTATTTT.